The 14 T cell receptor beta chains given below trace back to one sample, sequenced in a study of T-cell reconstitution after alpha-beta-depleted transplantation in children. For TCRbeta, the library was prepared with unique molecular identifiers. One entry per CDR3 protein, called by TCRdb with MiXCR from the PCR reads. The table includes 200,000 or so distinct CDR3 sequences, 6.3% detected once. Material: PBMCs, obtained before TCRalphabeta/CD19-depleted stem cell transplant. Receptors originate from a girl under three years old with combined immunodeficiency, due to receive a stem cell transplant.

This clonotype was counted at least ten times. J is TRBJ1-5 and V is TRBV20-1; TRBD1 is a possible D gene (6 bases). Trimming took 1 base from V and 2 from J, leaving 15 bases between them. The CDR3 contains 16 residues. Germline V CDR1 and CDR2: DFQATT, SNEGSKA (reference sequence). In DNA, the CDR3 is TGCAGTGCTAGAGTGCACAGGGTAAGGGGCAATCAGCCCCAGCATTTT. It encodes CSARVHRVRGNQPQHF.

This clonotype has a count of ten or more. The CDR3 DNA is TGTGCCAGCACTTCCTCCGGGAGTGAGCAGTACTTC. Translating gives CASTSSGSEQYF. This sequence joins TRBV28 and TRBJ2-7, with a weak D call TRBD2 (6 bases). The V and J ends lost 7 bases and 7 bases respectively, with 14 bases between them. The length of the CDR3 is 12 residues. Germline CDR1 is MDHEN and CDR2 is SYDVKM.

The sample holds many counts of this clonotype. This sequence joins TRBV6-5 and TRBJ2-3; unclear D gene. The CDR3 runs 14 residues. CDR1 MNHEY and CDR2 SVGAGI come from the germline V gene. V was clipped by 0 bases and J by 4 bases, with 8 bases between them. CDR3 protein: CASSYSFRADTQYF. The CDR3 DNA reads TGTGCCAGCAGTTACTCGTTCCGGGCAGATACGCAGTATTTT.

This clonotype was seen at least ten times. Given the absence of the conserved phenylalanine or tryptophan at the CDR3 end, a read error is likely. The limits of the CDR3 on the DNA are not certain, so only TCRdb's listed CDR3 is given. This chain joins TRBV7-8 and TRBJ2-5. The germline gives CDR1 SGHVS, CDR2 FQNEAQ. The CDR3 numbers 11 amino acids, ends counted. CDR3 in amino acids: CASSSPGPQYY.

This clonotype was picked up many times. V and J are TRBV15 and TRBJ2-5; TRBD2 aligns across 12 bases. The trim removed 3 bases at V and 3 bases at J, leaving 5 bases unmatched. The CDR3 has 16 amino acids. CDR1 is LNHNV, CDR2 YYDKDF, per germline (reference sequence). The CDR3 region has the DNA TGTGCCACCAGCAGGACTAGGACTAGCGGGAAAGAGACCCAGTACTTC. It translates to CATSRTRTSGKETQYF.

V and J are TRBV7-3 and TRBJ2-1; the D gene is possibly TRBD1 (6 bases). The ends were cut back, 2 bases at V and 8 bases at J, with 13 bases in the middle. This CDR3 contains 14 residues. Germline CDR1 is SGHTA and CDR2 is FQGTGA. CDR3 sequence reads: CASSLLQGLDEQFF. The CDR3 DNA follows: TGTGCCAGCAGCTTACTCCAGGGGCTCGATGAGCAGTTCTTC.

There are many counts of this clonotype. The chain links TRBV27 to TRBJ2-1, with D maybe TRBD2 (6 bases). Germline lookup yields CDR1 MNHEY and CDR2 SMNVEV (reference sequence). V was clipped by 5 bases and J by 7 bases, with 15 bases between them. This CDR3 spans 14 amino acids. In DNA form, the CDR3 reads TGTGCCAGCAGTCACTCAGCGGGCCTGAATGAGCAGTTCTTC. Translated, it gives CASSHSAGLNEQFF.

This clonotype was seen at least ten times. The V gene is TRBV3-1, the J gene TRBJ2-6; D unclear. Germline assignment: CDR1 LGHDT and CDR2 YNNKEL (reference sequence). The CDR3 consists of 15 residues. V dropped 4 bases and J dropped 4 bases, with 11 bases sitting between them. The CDR3: CASSPRGRGANVLTF. The DNA of the CDR3 is TGTGCCAGCAGCCCCCGAGGACGGGGGGCCAACGTCCTGACTTTC.

This clonotype was seen at least ten times. V usage is TRBV9 and J usage is TRBJ2-5, with TRBD1 as a possible D gene (6 bases). V was cut by 3 bases and J by 0 bases, with 15 bases left in between. Germline CDR1 reads SGDLS; CDR2 reads YYNGEE. The CDR3 spans 16 residues. The CDR3 DNA reads as TGTGCCAGCAGCGCTACTACAGGGACGTACCAAGAGACCCAGTACTTC. Translation: CASSATTGTYQETQYF.

This clonotype was observed many times. V and J are TRBV7-2 and TRBJ1-1; the D is unclear. The V end lost 5 bases, the J end lost 5 bases, and 9 bases lay between the germline ends. The CDR3 loop spans 12 amino acids. CDR1 is SGHTA, CDR2 FQGNSA, per germline. This chain's CDR3 is CASSPLLTEAFF. The CDR3 region has the DNA TGTGCCAGCAGCCCTCTCCTGACTGAAGCTTTCTTT.

Of note for this clonotype: A much larger clone differs by one base, so this may be a read error. The genes are TRBV29-1 and TRBJ2-2; tentative D call: TRBD2 (6 bases). Germline V gene sequence: CDR1 SQVTM, CDR2 ANQGSEA. Trimming removed 2 bases from V and 3 bases from J, with 10 bases in between. The CDR3 is made up of 14 amino acids. The CDR3 DNA sequence: TGCAGCGTTGAACGGACGGGGGACACCGGGGAGCTGTTTTTT. Translated, it gives CSVERTGDTGELFF.

The genes are TRBV30 and TRBJ2-3; TRBD2 agrees at 11 bases. The CDR3 has 15 amino acids. Germline V gene lookup returns CDR1 GTSNPN and CDR2 SVGIG (reference sequence). After removal of 5 bases from V and 5 bases from J, the junction contained 9 bases not matched to a gene. CDR3 coding DNA: TGTGCCTGGGACTTACTAGCGGGGGTAAGAGATACGCAGTATTTT. This sequence encodes CAWDLLAGVRDTQYF.

This clonotype was recorded many times. The chain has TRBV6-2 or TRBV6-3 and TRBJ2-1; D is unclear. The CDR3 has 12 residues. V lost 5 bases and J 4 bases, leaving 6 bases between the germline ends. The germline V gene has CDR1 MNHEY and CDR2 SVGEGT. The CDR3: CASSHPYNEQFF. CDR3 nucleotides: TGTGCCAGCAGTCACCCTTACAATGAGCAGTTCTTC.

This clonotype occurred many times. J is TRBJ1-1 and V is TRBV5-1; D remains ambiguous. The CDR3 sequence is 13 residues long. Germline values: CDR1 SGHRS, CDR2 YFSETQ. The V end lost 1 base, the J end lost 4 bases, and 8 bases lay between the germline ends. CDR3 nucleotide sequence: TGCGCCAGCAGCTTGCCGGCGGGCACTGAAGCTTTCTTT. It specifies CASSLPAGTEAFF.